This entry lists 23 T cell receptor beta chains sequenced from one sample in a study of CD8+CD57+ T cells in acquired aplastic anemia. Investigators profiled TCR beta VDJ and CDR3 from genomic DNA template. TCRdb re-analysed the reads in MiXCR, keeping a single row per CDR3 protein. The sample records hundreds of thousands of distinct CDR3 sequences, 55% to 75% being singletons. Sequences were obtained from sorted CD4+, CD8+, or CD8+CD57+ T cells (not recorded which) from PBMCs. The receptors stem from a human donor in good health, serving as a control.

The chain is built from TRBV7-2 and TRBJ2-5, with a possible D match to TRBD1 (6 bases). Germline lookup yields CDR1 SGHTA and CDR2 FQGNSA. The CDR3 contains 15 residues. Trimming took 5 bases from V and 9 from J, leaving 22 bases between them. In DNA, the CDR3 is TGTGCCAGCAGCGCCTGCAGGGGAGTAGGTGAGCCCCAGTACTTC. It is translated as CASSACRGVGEPQYF.

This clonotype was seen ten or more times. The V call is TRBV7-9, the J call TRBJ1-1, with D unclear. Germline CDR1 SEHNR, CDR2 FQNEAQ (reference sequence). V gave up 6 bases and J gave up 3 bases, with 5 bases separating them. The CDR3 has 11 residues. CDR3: CASSSDTEAFF. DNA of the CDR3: TGTGCCAGCAGTTCCGACACTGAAGCTTTCTTT.

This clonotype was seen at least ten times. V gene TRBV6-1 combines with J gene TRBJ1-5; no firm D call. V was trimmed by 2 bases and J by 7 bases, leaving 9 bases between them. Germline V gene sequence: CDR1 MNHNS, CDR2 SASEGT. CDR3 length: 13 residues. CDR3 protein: CASSESSGQPQHF. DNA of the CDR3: TGTGCCAGCAGTGAAAGCTCGGGACAGCCCCAGCATTTT.

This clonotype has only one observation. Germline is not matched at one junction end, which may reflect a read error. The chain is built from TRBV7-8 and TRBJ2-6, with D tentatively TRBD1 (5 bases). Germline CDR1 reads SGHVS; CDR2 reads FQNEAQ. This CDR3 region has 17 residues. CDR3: CASSGVRAADGANVLTF. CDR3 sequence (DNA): TGTGCCAGCAGCGGTGTACGCGCGGCCGATGGGGCAAACGTCCTGACTTTC.

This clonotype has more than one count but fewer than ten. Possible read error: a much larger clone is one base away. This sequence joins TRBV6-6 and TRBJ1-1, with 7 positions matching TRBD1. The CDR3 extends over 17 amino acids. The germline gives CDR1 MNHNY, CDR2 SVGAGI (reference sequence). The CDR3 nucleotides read TGTGCCAGCAAGCCGGTGAACAGGGGAGATGCGAACACTGGAGCTTTCTTT. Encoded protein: CASKPVNRGDANTGAFF.

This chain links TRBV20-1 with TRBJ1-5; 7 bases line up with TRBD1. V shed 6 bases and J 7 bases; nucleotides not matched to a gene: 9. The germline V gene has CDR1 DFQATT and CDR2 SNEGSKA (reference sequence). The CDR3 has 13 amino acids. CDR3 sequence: CSASDRAGQPQHF. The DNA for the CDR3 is TGCAGTGCCTCCGACAGGGCTGGGCAGCCCCAGCATTTT.

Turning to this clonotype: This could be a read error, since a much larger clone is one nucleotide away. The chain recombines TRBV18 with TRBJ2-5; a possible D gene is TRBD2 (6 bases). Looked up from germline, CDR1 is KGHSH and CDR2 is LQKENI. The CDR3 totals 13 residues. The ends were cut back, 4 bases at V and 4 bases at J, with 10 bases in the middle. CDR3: CASSQASVETQYF. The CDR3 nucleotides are TGTGCCAGCTCACAGGCTAGCGTAGAGACCCAGTACTTC.

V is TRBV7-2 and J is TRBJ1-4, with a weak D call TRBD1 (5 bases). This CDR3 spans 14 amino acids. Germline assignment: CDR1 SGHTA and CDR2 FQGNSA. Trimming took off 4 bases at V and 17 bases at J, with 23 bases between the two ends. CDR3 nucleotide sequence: TGTGCCAGCAGCTCAACTGGGGCCAATGAACTGATTTTTTTT. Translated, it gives CASSSTGANELIFF.

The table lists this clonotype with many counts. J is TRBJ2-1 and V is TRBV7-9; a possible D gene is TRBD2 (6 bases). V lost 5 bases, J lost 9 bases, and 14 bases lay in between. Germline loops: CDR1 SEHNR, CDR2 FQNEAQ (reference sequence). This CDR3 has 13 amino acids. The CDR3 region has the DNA TGTGCCAGCAGCCCGACGGGGGTCGGTGAGCAGTTCTTC. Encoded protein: CASSPTGVGEQFF.

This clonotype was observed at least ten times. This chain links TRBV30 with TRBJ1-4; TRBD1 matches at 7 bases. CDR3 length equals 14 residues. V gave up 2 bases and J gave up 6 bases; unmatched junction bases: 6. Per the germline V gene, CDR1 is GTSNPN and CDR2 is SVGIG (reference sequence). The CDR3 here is CAWSTGVGDEKLFF. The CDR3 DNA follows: TGTGCCTGGAGTACAGGGGTGGGTGATGAAAAACTGTTTTTT. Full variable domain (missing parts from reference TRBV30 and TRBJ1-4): SQTIHQWPATLVQPVGSPLSLECTVEGTSNPNLYWYRQAAGRGLQLLFYSVGIGQISSEVPQNLSASRPQDRQFILSSKKLLLSDSGFYLCAWSTGVGDEKLFFGSGTQLSVL.

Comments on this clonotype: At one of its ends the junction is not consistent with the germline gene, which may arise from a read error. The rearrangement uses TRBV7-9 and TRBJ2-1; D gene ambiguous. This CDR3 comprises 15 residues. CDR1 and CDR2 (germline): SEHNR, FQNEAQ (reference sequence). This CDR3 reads CASSLARAAYNEQFF. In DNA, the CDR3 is TGTGCCAGCAGCTTAGCCCGGGCCGCCTATAATGAGCAGTTCTTC.

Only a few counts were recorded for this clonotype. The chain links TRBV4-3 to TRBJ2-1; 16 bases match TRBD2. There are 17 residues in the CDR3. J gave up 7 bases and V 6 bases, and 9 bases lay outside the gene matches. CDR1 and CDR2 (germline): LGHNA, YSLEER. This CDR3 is CASSDVGLAGGKNEQFF. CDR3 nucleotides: TGCGCCAGCAGTGACGTGGGACTAGCGGGGGGGAAGAATGAGCAGTTCTTC.

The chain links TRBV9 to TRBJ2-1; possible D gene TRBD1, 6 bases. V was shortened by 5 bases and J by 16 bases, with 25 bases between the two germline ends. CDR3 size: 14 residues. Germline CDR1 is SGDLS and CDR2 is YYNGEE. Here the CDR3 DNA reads TGTGCCAGCAGAGTTACAGGGAACTATGGCTACACCTTCTTC. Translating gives CASRVTGNYGYTFF.

The CDR3 DNA sequence: TGTGCCAGCAGCCATGGGACAGCTCTCGAGAACACTGAAGCTTTCTTT. Protein sequence: CASSHGTALENTEAFF. The chain combines TRBV7-6 with TRBJ1-1, with TRBD1 matching over 7 bases. CDR3 length equals 16 residues. Trimming at V came to 5 bases and at J to 1 base, leaving 10 bases not matched to a gene. The V gene's germline CDR1 is SGHVS and CDR2 FNYEAQ.

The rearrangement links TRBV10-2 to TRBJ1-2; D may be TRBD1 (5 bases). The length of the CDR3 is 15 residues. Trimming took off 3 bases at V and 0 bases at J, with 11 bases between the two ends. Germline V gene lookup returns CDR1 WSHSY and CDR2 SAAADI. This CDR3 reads CASSDPRGANYGYTF. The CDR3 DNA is TGCGCCAGCAGTGATCCCCGGGGGGCTAACTATGGCTACACCTTC.

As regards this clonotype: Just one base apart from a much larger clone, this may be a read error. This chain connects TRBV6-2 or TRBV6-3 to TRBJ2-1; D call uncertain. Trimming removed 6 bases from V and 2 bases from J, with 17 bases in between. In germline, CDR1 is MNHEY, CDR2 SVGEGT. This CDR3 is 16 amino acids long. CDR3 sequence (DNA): TGTGCCAGCAGAGCCAACCTCCTAGACACCTACAATGAGCAGTTCTTC. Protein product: CASRANLLDTYNEQFF.

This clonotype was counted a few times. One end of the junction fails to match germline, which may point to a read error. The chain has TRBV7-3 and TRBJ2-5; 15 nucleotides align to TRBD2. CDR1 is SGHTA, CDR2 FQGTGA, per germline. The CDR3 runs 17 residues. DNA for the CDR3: TGCGCCAGCAGCATCGGGACTAGCGGGGGGTTAGGGGAGACCCAGTACTTC. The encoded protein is CASSIGTSGGLGETQYF.

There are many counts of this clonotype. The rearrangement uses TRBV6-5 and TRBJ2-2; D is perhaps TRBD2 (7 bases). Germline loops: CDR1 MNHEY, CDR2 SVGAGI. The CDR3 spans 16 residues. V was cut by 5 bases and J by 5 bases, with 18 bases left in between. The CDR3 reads CASSVLVQGGTGELFF. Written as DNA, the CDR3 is TGTGCCAGCAGTGTTTTGGTACAGGGAGGGACCGGGGAGCTGTTTTTT.

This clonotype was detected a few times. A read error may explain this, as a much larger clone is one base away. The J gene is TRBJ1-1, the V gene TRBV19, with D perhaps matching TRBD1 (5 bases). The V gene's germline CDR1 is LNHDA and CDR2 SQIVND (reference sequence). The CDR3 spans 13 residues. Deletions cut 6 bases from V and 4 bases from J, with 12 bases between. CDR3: CASSKTRATEAFF. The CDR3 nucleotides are TGTGCCAGTAGCAAGACCAGGGCCACTGAAGCTTTCTTT.

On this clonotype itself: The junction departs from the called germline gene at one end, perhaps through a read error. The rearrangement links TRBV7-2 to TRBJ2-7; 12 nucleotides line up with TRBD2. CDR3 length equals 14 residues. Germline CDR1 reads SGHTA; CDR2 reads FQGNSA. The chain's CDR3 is CASSLTSGSYEQYF. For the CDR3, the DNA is TGCGCCAGCAGCTTGACTAGCGGGAGCTACGAGCAGTACTTC.

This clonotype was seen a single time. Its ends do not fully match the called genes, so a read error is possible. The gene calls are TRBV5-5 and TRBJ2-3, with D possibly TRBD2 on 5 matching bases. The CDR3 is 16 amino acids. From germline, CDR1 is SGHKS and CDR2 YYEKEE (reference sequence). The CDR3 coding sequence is TGCGCCAGCAGCTTCGGCGTGGCGGGCAGCACAGATACGCAGTATTTT. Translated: CASSFGVAGSTDTQYF.

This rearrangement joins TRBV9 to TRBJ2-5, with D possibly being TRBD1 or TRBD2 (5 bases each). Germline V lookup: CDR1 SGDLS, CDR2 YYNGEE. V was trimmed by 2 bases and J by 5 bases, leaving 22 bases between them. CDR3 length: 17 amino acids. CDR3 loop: CASSVSGPPTGHETQYF. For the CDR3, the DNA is TGTGCCAGCAGCGTGTCGGGACCGCCCACAGGCCACGAGACCCAGTACTTC.

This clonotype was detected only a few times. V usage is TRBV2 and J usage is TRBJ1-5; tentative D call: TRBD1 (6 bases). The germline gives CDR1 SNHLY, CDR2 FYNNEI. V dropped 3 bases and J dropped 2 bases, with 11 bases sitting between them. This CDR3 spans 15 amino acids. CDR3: CASSDRGQGNQPQHF. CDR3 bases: TGTGCCAGCAGTGACAGGGGTCAGGGCAATCAGCCCCAGCATTTT.